Listed here are 31 T cell receptor beta chains from one sample, sequenced in a study of T-cell reconstitution after alpha-beta-depleted transplantation in children. This sample's TCRbeta library carried unique molecular identifier barcodes. TCRdb ran MiXCR on the PCR reads and lists one entry per CDR3 protein. This table holds hundreds of thousands of distinct CDR3 sequences, roughly 17% found once. The specimen comprised PBMCs from the stem cell graft donor, sampled from the stem cell graft. These receptors originate from a human donor who donated a stem cell graft to a child with acute myeloid leukemia.

This clonotype showed up many times. V is TRBV12-3 or TRBV12-4 and J is TRBJ1-3, with D possibly matching TRBD1 (5 bases). The CDR3 is 16 amino acids. V was trimmed by 2 bases and J by 0 bases, leaving 11 bases between them. The CDR3 region is CASSLSMGLSGNTIYF. CDR3 bases: TGTGCCAGCAGTTTAAGCATGGGACTCTCTGGAAACACCATATATTTT.

This clonotype came up a few times. The chain carries TRBV29-1 and TRBJ2-1; D is unclear. The CDR3 has 13 residues. Germline loops: CDR1 SQVTM, CDR2 ANQGSEA. The V end was cut by 3 bases, the J end by 6 bases, with 12 bases between. CDR3 sequence: CSVDRGLLNEQFF. The CDR3 DNA reads as TGCAGCGTTGACCGCGGCCTTCTCAATGAGCAGTTCTTC.

This clonotype has more than one count but fewer than ten. V and J are TRBV5-1 and TRBJ2-5; no firm D call. Germline V gene lookup returns CDR1 SGHRS and CDR2 YFSETQ. Trimming shortened V by 3 bases and J by 1 base, and 13 bases separated the two germline ends. CDR3 size: 15 residues. The CDR3 region has the DNA TGCGCCAGCAGCTCTGGGAACCCTACCCAAGAGACCCAGTACTTC. This sequence encodes CASSSGNPTQETQYF.

This chain joins TRBV7-8 and TRBJ2-7, with D uncertain. Between the trimmed V and J ends, which lost 4 bases and 3 bases, there was a span of 19 bases. The CDR3 contains 16 residues. Germline CDR1 is SGHVS and CDR2 is FQNEAQ. DNA for the CDR3: TGTGCCAGCAGCTCCTTCCTTCGGGCCCCGGACTACGAGCAGTACTTC. Its protein is CASSSFLRAPDYEQYF.

This clonotype was recorded at least ten times. The rearrangement uses TRBV7-2 and TRBJ2-1; D is perhaps TRBD2 (6 bases). Trimming shortened V by 3 bases and J by 5 bases, and 23 bases separated the two germline ends. This CDR3 contains 18 residues. Germline V gives CDR1 SGHTA, CDR2 FQGNSA. CDR3 coding DNA: TGTGCCAGCAGCTTGGCTATCAGACGGGGGACCCTAAACAATGAGCAGTTCTTC. The encoded protein is CASSLAIRRGTLNNEQFF.

Comments on this clonotype: A much larger clone sits a single nucleotide away, making a read error possible. The genes are TRBV10-3 and TRBJ2-3; D is uncertain. The DNA end is a closer match to TRBJ1-5, so the J assignment may be wrong. The CDR3 length is 15 residues. The germline CDR1 and CDR2 sequences are ENHRY and SYGVKD. CDR3 protein: CAISESGSATDTQHF. DNA for the CDR3: TGTGCCATCAGTGAGTCGGGGAGTGCCACAGATACGCAGCATTTT.

This clonotype was picked up a small number of times. CDR3 DNA sequence: TGTGCCAGCAGTGAAGGGGTTGGAGGGGCAGTAACGCAGTATTTT. It encodes CASSEGVGGAVTQYF. The rearrangement joins TRBV25-1 to TRBJ2-3; possible D gene TRBD2, 6 bases. From germline, CDR1 is MGHDK and CDR2 SYGVNS. V dropped 2 bases and J dropped 9 bases, with 18 bases sitting between them. CDR3 length: 15 residues.

This clonotype turned up a few times. V is TRBV5-6 and J is TRBJ1-1, with TRBD1 identical over 7 bases. With V trimmed by 1 base and J by 1 base, 7 bases remained unmatched. Germline values: CDR1 SGHDT, CDR2 YYEEEE. CDR3 length equals 16 residues. For the CDR3, the DNA is TGTGCCAGCAGCTTGTCCCTCGGGACAGCGAACACTGAAGCTTTCTTT. It translates to CASSLSLGTANTEAFF. The full variable domain, in which reference TRBV5-6 and TRBJ1-1 provide the parts outside the CDR3, is DAGVTQSPTHLIKTRGQQVTLRCSPKSGHDTVSWYQQALGQGPQFIFQYYEEEERQRGNFPDRFSGHQFPNYSSELNVNALLLGDSALYLCASSLSLGTANTEAFFGQGTRLTVV.

This clonotype has just a few counts. V and J are TRBV2 and TRBJ1-5, with a possible D match to TRBD1 (5 bases). Trimming took 6 bases from V and 0 from J, leaving 15 bases between them. The germline V gene encodes CDR1 SNHLY and CDR2 FYNNEI. The CDR3 totals 16 residues. The CDR3 loop is CASRPVGRISNQPQHF. The CDR3 DNA sequence: TGTGCCAGCAGACCGGTGGGACGGATTAGCAATCAGCCCCAGCATTTT.

This chain uses TRBV29-1 with TRBJ2-3; no definite D call. V lost 7 bases and J lost 4, with 9 bases in between. The CDR3 sequence is 11 residues long. CDR1 is SQVTM, CDR2 ANQGSEA, per germline. CDR3 residues: CSAFGADTQYF. The CDR3 DNA reads as TGCAGCGCCTTTGGCGCAGATACGCAGTATTTT.

This chain joins TRBV28 and TRBJ2-1; TRBD2 aligns across 11 bases. This CDR3 has 14 residues. Germline V lookup: CDR1 MDHEN, CDR2 SYDVKM. With 7 bases clipped from V and 7 bases from J, the junction kept 6 bases outside the gene matches. The DNA of the CDR3 is TGTGCCAGCACCGGACTAGCGGGCCTTAATGAGCAGTTCTTC. Amino acid sequence: CASTGLAGLNEQFF.

This clonotype was picked up many times. CDR3 region: CSATLRLAGGYNEQFF. The CDR3 DNA follows: TGCAGTGCTACCCTTAGACTAGCGGGGGGATACAATGAGCAGTTCTTC. This chain joins TRBV20-1 and TRBJ2-1, with 13 bases lining up with TRBD2. CDR3 length equals 16 residues. The germline gives CDR1 DFQATT, CDR2 SNEGSKA (reference sequence). V trimming: 4 bases; J trimming: 4 bases; junction bases outside the gene matches: 7.

This clonotype showed up just a few times. V usage is TRBV28 and J usage is TRBJ1-2, with D perhaps TRBD1 (5 bases). Per germline, CDR1 MDHEN and CDR2 SYDVKM. This CDR3 region has 13 residues. Trimming removed 5 bases at V and 6 bases at J, with 13 bases between. The CDR3 nucleotides read TGTGCCAGCAGTCACGGGACGATCGATGGCTACACCTTC. Translation: CASSHGTIDGYTF.

Comment on this clonotype: This may be a read error: a much more frequent sequence differs by one nucleotide. The chain links TRBV11-2 to TRBJ2-1; D is perhaps TRBD2 (7 bases). There are 15 residues in the CDR3. The germline V gene has CDR1 SGHAT and CDR2 FQNNGV. As DNA, the CDR3 is TGTGCCAGCAGCTTGGGGGGGCACCGGTACAATAAGCAGTTCTTC. Its protein product is CASSLGGHRYNKQFF.

The chain is built from TRBV18 and TRBJ2-7; TRBD2 might be the D (5 bases). With 2 bases removed from V and 1 base from J, the gap between germline ends came to 15 bases. Germline lookup yields CDR1 KGHSH and CDR2 LQKENI. This CDR3 region has 16 residues. This CDR3 reads CASSPANGVFSYEQYF. The CDR3 coding sequence is TGTGCCAGCTCACCAGCTAACGGGGTTTTTTCCTACGAGCAGTACTTC. Supplemented by reference TRBV18 and TRBJ2-7, the full variable domain reads NAGVMQNPRHLVRRRGQEARLRCSPMKGHSHVYWYRQLPEEGLKFMVYLQKENIIDESGMPKERFSAEFPKEGPSILRIQQVVRGDSAAYFCASSPANGVFSYEQYFGPGTRLTVT.

The table lists this clonotype with many counts. V gene TRBV10-3 combines with J gene TRBJ1-1; D unclear. Trimming cost V 3 bases and J 10 bases, with 12 bases left between them. Germline lookup yields CDR1 ENHRY and CDR2 SYGVKD. CDR3 length: 12 residues. The CDR3 coding sequence is TGTGCCATCAGTGATCCACCCTGGAGAGCTTTCTTT. It codes for CAISDPPWRAFF.

This clonotype was seen many times. The chain uses TRBV7-9 and TRBJ2-1; D is ambiguous. The CDR3 has 14 residues. V lost 5 bases and J 4 bases, leaving 12 bases between the germline ends. Germline CDR1 is SEHNR and CDR2 is FQNEAQ (reference sequence). This CDR3 is CASSPTGPYNEQFF. The CDR3 coding sequence is TGTGCCAGCAGCCCGACTGGACCATACAATGAGCAGTTCTTC.

This clonotype was seen only a few times. The chain is built from TRBV27 and TRBJ1-5, with TRBD1 identical over 7 bases. This CDR3 contains 15 residues. V dropped 3 bases and J dropped 0; count of bases not matched to a gene: 2. Per germline, CDR1 MNHEY and CDR2 SMNVEV (reference sequence). The CDR3 DNA sequence: TGTGCCAGCAGTTTGGACAGGAATAGCAATCAGCCCCAGCATTTT. Translation gives CASSLDRNSNQPQHF.

The chain employs TRBV9 and TRBJ2-7, with a weak D call TRBD2 (5 bases). Germline V gene sequence: CDR1 SGDLS, CDR2 YYNGEE. Between the trimmed V and J ends, which lost 3 bases and 7 bases, there was a span of 14 bases. This CDR3 comprises 13 residues. DNA for the CDR3: TGTGCCAGCAGCGCGAACCTAGCTACTGAGCAGTACTTC. This sequence encodes CASSANLATEQYF.

This clonotype was counted many times. This chain connects TRBV30 to TRBJ2-5; D is undetermined. The CDR3 is made up of 13 amino acids. The ends were cut back, 0 bases at V and 4 bases at J, with 9 bases in the middle. CDR1 and CDR2 (germline): GTSNPN, SVGIG (reference sequence). CDR3 residues: CAWSVGWGETQYF. The DNA for the CDR3 is TGTGCCTGGAGTGTCGGGTGGGGAGAGACCCAGTACTTC.

The rearrangement links TRBV12-3 or TRBV12-4 to TRBJ1-1, with D unresolved. The length of the CDR3 is 13 residues. V was pared by 3 bases and J by 6 bases, with 11 bases between. The CDR3 bases are TGTGCCAGCAGTTTCGGGCGGAGGGCTGAAGCTTTCTTT. Protein: CASSFGRRAEAFF.

The table lists this clonotype with many counts. The chain joins TRBV20-1 to TRBJ2-3, with TRBD1 matching over 7 bases. CDR3 length equals 14 residues. After removal of 6 bases from V and 0 bases from J, the junction contained 6 bases not matched to a gene. CDR1 DFQATT and CDR2 SNEGSKA come from the germline V gene (reference sequence). The CDR3 coding sequence is TGCAGTGCAAGACAGGGTTTTAGCACAGATACGCAGTATTTT. Encoded protein: CSARQGFSTDTQYF.

The chain uses TRBV15 and TRBJ2-2, with D possibly TRBD1 on 6 matching bases. V gave up 3 bases and J gave up 0 bases, with 14 bases separating them. CDR1 LNHNV and CDR2 YYDKDF come from the germline V gene (reference sequence). This CDR3 has 17 amino acids. This chain's CDR3 is CATSSPRDTANTGELFF. Written as DNA, the CDR3 is TGTGCCACCAGCAGCCCCCGGGACACCGCGAACACCGGGGAGCTGTTTTTT. The complete variable domain, with remaining parts taken from reference TRBV15 and TRBJ2-2, reads DAMVIQNPRYQVTQFGKPVTLSCSQTLNHNVMYWYQQKSSQAPKLLFHYYDKDFNNEADTPDNFQSRRPNTSFCFLDIRSPGLGDTAMYLCATSSPRDTANTGELFFGEGSRLTVL.

The chain uses TRBV20-1 and TRBJ1-5; 10 bases agree with TRBD1. The germline V gene has CDR1 DFQATT and CDR2 SNEGSKA (reference sequence). The ends lost 1 base at V and 4 bases at J; junction bases unmatched: 7. The CDR3 extends over 16 amino acids. Here the CDR3 DNA reads TGCAGTGCTAGAGCCGGGACAGGGGTGAGGAATCAGCCCCAGCATTTT. Its protein is CSARAGTGVRNQPQHF.

This clonotype turned up a few times. The chain combines TRBV25-1 with TRBJ2-3; D remains ambiguous. The germline CDR1 and CDR2 sequences are MGHDK and SYGVNS. V was cut by 3 bases and J by 4 bases, with 2 bases left in between. The CDR3 has 11 amino acids. This CDR3 is CASSDPDTQYF. The DNA for the CDR3 is TGTGCCAGCAGTGATCCAGATACGCAGTATTTT.

This clonotype occurred many times. The chain links TRBV29-1 to TRBJ2-7; D is uncertain. CDR1 is SQVTM and CDR2 is ANQGSEA in the germline V gene. The CDR3 is made up of 14 amino acids. Trimming took 3 bases from V and 0 from J, leaving 12 bases between them. CDR3 sequence reads: CSVDPVYRSYEQYV. CDR3 nucleotides: TGCAGCGTTGATCCGGTCTATCGCTCCTACGAGCAGTACGTC.

This clonotype was counted ten times or more. The V call is TRBV20-1, the J call TRBJ2-5; TRBD1 aligns across 7 bases. CDR1 DFQATT and CDR2 SNEGSKA come from the germline V gene (reference sequence). The CDR3 loop spans 13 amino acids. The ends lost 2 bases at V and 2 bases at J; junction bases unmatched: 2. Here the CDR3 reads CSARKGAQETQYF. The DNA of the CDR3 is TGCAGTGCTAGAAAGGGGGCTCAAGAGACCCAGTACTTC.

This clonotype came up many times. Its ends do not fully match the called genes, so a read error is possible. J is TRBJ2-1 and V is TRBV5-1; tentatively, D is TRBD2 (5 bases). The CDR3 spans 13 residues. CDR1 SGHRS and CDR2 YFSETQ come from the germline V gene. The CDR3 DNA reads TGTGCCAGCAGTGTGGACTCGTACAATGAGCAGTTCTTC. This translates into CASSVDSYNEQFF.

This clonotype was detected ten times or more. The rearrangement links TRBV10-3 to TRBJ2-7; D remains unclear. Germline CDR1 is ENHRY and CDR2 is SYGVKD. V lost 2 bases to trimming and J lost 4 bases, with 12 bases between them. This CDR3 has 14 residues. The CDR3: CAISEAPPSYEQYF. The CDR3 coding sequence is TGTGCCATCAGTGAGGCACCTCCTTCGTACGAGCAGTACTTC.

This clonotype was seen more than once but under ten times. V and J are TRBV7-8 and TRBJ2-5; 7 nucleotides line up with TRBD1. The CDR3 has 19 amino acids. The germline V gene encodes CDR1 SGHVS and CDR2 FQNEAQ. With V trimmed by 5 bases and J by 1 base, 19 bases remained unmatched. The CDR3 nucleotides are TGTGCCAGCAGCCGTACGACCGGGACAGCGCAAAGGGCCCAAGAGACCCAGTACTTC. Encoded protein: CASSRTTGTAQRAQETQYF. Variable domain in full (rest from reference TRBV7-8 and TRBJ2-5): GAGVSQSPRYKVAKRGQDVALRCDPISGHVSLFWYQQALGQGPEFLTYFQNEAQLDKSGLPSDRFFAERPEGSVSTLKIQRTQQEDSAVYLCASSRTTGTAQRAQETQYFGPGTRLLVL.

The chain joins TRBV7-8 to TRBJ2-5; 11 bases match TRBD1. After removal of 4 bases from V and 5 bases from J, the junction contained 6 bases not matched to a gene. CDR1 SGHVS and CDR2 FQNEAQ come from the germline V gene. CDR3 length: 15 residues. CDR3 nucleotides: TGTGCCAGCAGCTACGGGACAGGGGGTTGGGAGACCCAGTACTTC. Protein product: CASSYGTGGWETQYF.